One and the same sample provided the 8 T cell receptor beta chains below, sequenced in a study of long-term antiretroviral therapy in people with HIV. Running of the v3.0 immunoSEQ assay took place at survey level. TCRdb's table, derived via immunoSEQ multiplex PCR, lists solely in-frame clones and lacks some. This sample has about 16,000 clones, with 80% to 90% found just once. This specimen was unsorted PBMCs, taken 0.5 years after starting antiretroviral therapy. These receptors were collected from a woman aged 40 to 50 with HIV.

The CDR3 nucleotides are TGCAGCGTTGAAGGGGCCGGGACTAGTGGTCGAGTCCGATCCTACAATGAGCAGTTCTTC. This encodes CSVEGAGTSGRVRSYNEQFF. This chain links TRBV29-1 with TRBJ2-1; 8 positions agree with TRBD2. The germline V gene encodes CDR1 SQVTM and CDR2 ANQGSEA. J lost 1 base, V lost 1 base, and 18 bases had no gene match. The CDR3 length is 20 residues.

The genes are TRBV5-1 and TRBJ2-3; 7 nucleotides agree with TRBD2. CDR3 length: 15 residues. J lost 1 base, V lost 6 bases, and 8 bases had no gene match. Germline CDR1 and CDR2: SGHRS and YFSETQ. CDR3: CASTIGGGGTDTQYF. CDR3 in DNA: TGCGCCAGCACCATCGGGGGAGGGGGCACAGATACGCAGTATTTT.

V usage is TRBV9 and J usage is TRBJ2-1; tentatively, D is TRBD1 (5 bases). With 4 bases removed from V and 6 bases from J, the gap between germline ends came to 14 bases. The germline V gene has CDR1 SGDLS and CDR2 YYNGEE. The CDR3 is 14 amino acids. CDR3 sequence: CASSQDISVNEQFF. CDR3 DNA: TGTGCCAGCAGCCAGGACATCAGCGTCAATGAGCAGTTCTTC.

The chain is built from TRBV4-1 and TRBJ2-1, with 7 bases aligning to TRBD1. Germline CDR1 is MGHRA and CDR2 is YSYEKL. The CDR3 length is 15 residues. Trimming at V came to 0 bases and at J to 4 bases, leaving 3 bases not matched to a gene. The CDR3 here is CASSQEGQQYNEQFF. CDR3 in DNA: TGCGCCAGCAGCCAAGAGGGACAGCAGTACAATGAGCAGTTCTTC.

The chain has TRBV19 and TRBJ1-5; perhaps TRBD1 as D (6 bases). CDR3 length: 15 residues. Trimming cost V 3 bases and J 3 bases, with 12 bases left between them. From germline, CDR1 is LNHDA and CDR2 SQIVND (reference sequence). CDR3 nucleotide sequence: TGTGCCAGTAGTATGAATGCAGGGGACAATCAGCCCCAGCATTTT. It yields the protein CASSMNAGDNQPQHF.

The V gene is TRBV2, the J gene TRBJ1-5, with a tentative D call TRBD1 (6 bases). The CDR3 extends over 13 amino acids. The V end lost 8 bases, the J end lost 4 bases, and 12 bases lay between the germline ends. Germline V CDR1 and CDR2: SNHLY, FYNNEI. The CDR3 DNA is TGTGCCAGCCAGGAACAGGGAAATCAGCCCCAGCATTTT. Translated: CASQEQGNQPQHF.

CDR3 protein: CASSQEIFLDRGSMNTEAFF. The CDR3 DNA follows: TGCGCCAGCAGCCAAGAAATTTTCTTGGACAGGGGCTCCATGAACACTGAAGCTTTCTTT. This chain joins TRBV4-1 and TRBJ1-1; 9 nucleotides match TRBD1. With 0 bases clipped from V and 0 bases from J, the junction kept 14 bases outside the gene matches. The germline gives CDR1 MGHRA, CDR2 YSYEKL. The CDR3 runs to 20 residues.

The gene calls are TRBV19 and TRBJ2-1; possibly TRBD2 for D (6 bases). This CDR3 has 12 amino acids. Between the trimmed V and J ends, which lost 11 bases and 9 bases, there was a span of 17 bases. Germline V gene data show CDR1 as LNHDA and CDR2 as SQIVND (reference sequence). DNA of the CDR3: TGTGCCGCAGGGTCGACCGGGGGTGAGCAGTTCTTC. Residues: CAAGSTGGEQFF. The full variable domain, rest sourced from reference TRBV19 and TRBJ2-1, is DGGITQSPKYLFRKEGQNVTLSCEQNLNHDAMYWYRQDPGQGLRLIYYSQIVNDFQKGDIAEGYSVSREKKESFPLTVTSAQKNPTAFYLCAAGSTGGEQFFGPGTRLTVL.